A selection of T cell receptor beta chains follows, all from one sample in a study of cytomegalovirus exposure and HLA in healthy donors. Sequenced by immunoSEQ multiplex PCR; TCRdb stores in-frame clones only, minus some. The table has 200,000 or so clones, approximately 83% seen once. Sequenced: PBMCs. The receptors stem from a boy aged 2 to 10 in good health and CMV-seronegative. Both conserved end residues are part of each CDR3. A D gene is named only where the DNA matches it firmly. For some rows the clone size is stated as once, few or many, or as a class when expanded; others skip it.

d_call	v_call	clone_size	cdr3_length	j_call	cdr3_nt	cdr3_aa
.	TRBV5-5	.	12	TRBJ1-2	TGTGCCAGCAGCCAGGGTACCTATGGCTACACCTTC	CASSQGTYGYTF
.	TRBV7-2	.	15	TRBJ2-7	TGTGCCAGCAGCCCTGCTGGACAGCCCGACTACGAGCAGTACTTC	CASSPAGQPDYEQYF
.	TRBV6-5	.	14	TRBJ2-1	TGTGCCAGCAGTTACTCCACAGGGAATACGGAGCAGTTCTTC	CASSYSTGNTEQFF
.	TRBV7-2	.	15	TRBJ2-7	TGTGCCAGCAGCTCCCGGGGTGGAGGTCTTTACGAGCAGTACTTC	CASSSRGGGLYEQYF
.	TRBV19	.	13	TRBJ1-1	TGTGCCAGTAGTATTATTGGCAGGACTGAAGCTTTCTTT	CASSIIGRTEAFF
TRBD2	TRBV5-1	once	21	TRBJ2-7	TGCGCCAGCAGCTTTGGGCAGGTCGGGACTAGCGGGGGGTCCTTCTCCTACGAGCAGTACTTC	CASSFGQVGTSGGSFSYEQYF
.	TRBV29-1	.	13	TRBJ1-1	TGCAGCGTTGAAACGCGGTTGAACACTGAAGCTTTCTTT	CSVETRLNTEAFF
TRBD1	TRBV13	.	14	TRBJ2-1	TGTGCCAGCAGCTATAGACAGGGTTGGAATGAGCAGTTCTTC	CASSYRQGWNEQFF
TRBD1	TRBV5-1	few	15	TRBJ1-1	TGCGCCAGCAGCTCCCGAGGGACAGGGAACACTGAAGCTTTCTTT	CASSSRGTGNTEAFF
.	TRBV5-5	.	16	TRBJ2-2	TGTGCCAGCAGCTTGGGTCCCTCTAGCGACACCGGGGAGCTGTTTTTT	CASSLGPSSDTGELFF
.	TRBV4-3	.	15	TRBJ1-5	TGCGCCAGCAGCCACGTAGTATTAGGGGGTCAGCCCCAGCATTTT	CASSHVVLGGQPQHF
.	TRBV7-9	.	16	TRBJ2-5	TGTGCCAGCAGCTTTCGTAGGGAAGAGGGAAAAGAGACCCAGTACTTC	CASSFRREEGKETQYF
.	TRBV25-1	.	15	TRBJ1-5	TGTGCCAGCAGTGAATCACGAGGGCTTCGGCAGCCCCAGCATTTT	CASSESRGLRQPQHF
.	TRBV5-1	.	11	TRBJ2-3	TGCGCCAGCTCACAGACAGATACGCAGTATTTT	CASSQTDTQYF
TRBD1	TRBV7-3	few	15	TRBJ1-2	TGTGCCAGCAGCCCCGGACAGGGGGCATTCTATGGCTACACCTTC	CASSPGQGAFYGYTF
.	TRBV5-5	.	13	TRBJ2-7	TGTGCCAGCAGCCTACGGGGGTCCTACGAGCAGTACTTC	CASSLRGSYEQYF
.	TRBV5-6	.	15	TRBJ2-7	TGTGCCAGCAGCGCCAGGGGCATCGATTTCAACGAGCAGTACTTC	CASSARGIDFNEQYF
.	TRBV6-6	few	13	TRBJ1-1	TGTGCCAGCATCCCAATCAAGGAGACTGAAGCTTTCTTT	CASIPIKETEAFF
TRBD2	TRBV25-1	.	13	TRBJ2-1	TGTGCCAGCAGGTGGGGCGGGGGCAATGAGCAGTTCTTC	CASRWGGGNEQFF
.	TRBV9	.	15	TRBJ2-2	TGTGCCAGCAGCGTAGCGGGGTGGAACACCGGGGAGCTGTTTTTT	CASSVAGWNTGELFF
TRBD1	TRBV15	.	15	TRBJ1-6	TGTGCCACCAGGATGACCGGGACAGGGGATTCACCCCTCCACTTT	CATRMTGTGDSPLHF
.	TRBV18	.	12	TRBJ1-1	TGTGCCAGCTCACCACAGGGGACTGAAGCTTTCTTT	CASSPQGTEAFF
TRBD1	TRBV27	.	16	TRBJ1-5	TGTGCCACCGCCCGGACAGGGGGTTCCTTTAATCAGCCCCAGCATTTT	CATARTGGSFNQPQHF
TRBD2	TRBV7-3	.	15	TRBJ2-3	TGTGCCAGCAGGGACCCAGCCAGCGGGGGTAATACGCAGTATTTT	CASRDPASGGNTQYF
.	TRBV4-1	.	13	TRBJ2-2	TGCGCCAGCAGCCCCGCGGGCACCGGGGAGCTGTTTTTT	CASSPAGTGELFF
TRBD2	TRBV29-1	.	15	TRBJ2-3	TGCAGCGTTGGGCTAGCGGGGGGGCATAAAGATACGCAGTATTTT	CSVGLAGGHKDTQYF
.	TRBV2	.	18	TRBJ2-3	TGTGCCAGCAGTGAAGCGCTTTTGGGGGGCGGGGGAAGAGATACGCAGTATTTT	CASSEALLGGGGRDTQYF
TRBD2	TRBV4-2	.	18	TRBJ2-5	TGTGCCAGCAGCCAAGAGCCGCGGACTAGCGGACGGATGCGGGCCCAGTACTTC	CASSQEPRTSGRMRAQYF
.	TRBV7-9	.	11	TRBJ2-7	TGTGCCAGCAGCAGAGCCGAGGAGCAGTACTTC	CASSRAEEQYF
.	TRBV25-1	.	14	TRBJ1-5	TGTGCCAGCAGTGAATCTGGAGGGTATCAGCCCCAGCATTTT	CASSESGGYQPQHF
TRBD2	TRBV6-5	.	16	TRBJ2-7	TGTGCCAGCAGTTACGGTAGTAGCGGGGGGCCCTACGAGCAGTACTTC	CASSYGSSGGPYEQYF
.	TRBV7-2	.	15	TRBJ1-2	TGTGCCAGCAGCAGGGCCACAGGCTCAATAGGGGGCTACACCTTC	CASSRATGSIGGYTF
TRBD1	TRBV6-5	few	15	TRBJ2-7	TGTGCCAGCAGTGCCCGGGACAGGGCCTTCTACGAGCAGTACTTC	CASSARDRAFYEQYF
.	TRBV7-2	.	15	TRBJ2-7	TGTGCCAGCAGCTCCGCCGGGTTGGGTCCCTACGAGCAGTACTTC	CASSSAGLGPYEQYF
TRBD1	TRBV4-3	.	14	TRBJ1-2	TGCGCCAGCAGCCCGGGACAGGGAGACTATGGCTACACCTTC	CASSPGQGDYGYTF
.	TRBV7-2	.	14	TRBJ2-3	TGTGCCAGCAGCCCGAGGGGGAGAGTAGATACGCAGTATTTT	CASSPRGRVDTQYF
TRBD1	TRBV30	.	19	TRBJ1-6	TGTGCCTGGAGTGTATTAGGGCAGGGGGTTATCTCCTATAATTCACCCCTCCACTTT	CAWSVLGQGVISYNSPLHF
TRBD2	TRBV14	.	15	TRBJ2-1	TGTGCCAGCAGCCAAATAGCGGGGATGTACGGTGAGCAGTTCTTC	CASSQIAGMYGEQFF
TRBD1	TRBV9	.	15	TRBJ1-1	TGTGCCAGCAGCGTTGGGGGACAGCTGAACACTGAAGCTTTCTTT	CASSVGGQLNTEAFF
TRBD2	TRBV5-4	.	18	TRBJ2-2	TGTGCCAGCAGCCCCGGGACTAGCGGGGGGACAATACTTGGGGAGCTGTTTTTT	CASSPGTSGGTILGELFF
TRBD2	TRBV7-2	.	16	TRBJ2-3	TGTGCCAGCAGCTTAGCGGCGGGGGGGACCACAGATACGCAGTATTTT	CASSLAAGGTTDTQYF
.	TRBV2	.	13	TRBJ2-3	TGTGCCAGCAGCTTAGAGTCCGCAGATACGCAGTATTTT	CASSLESADTQYF
.	TRBV29-1	.	14	TRBJ2-1	TGCAGCGTGGGTGGGAGATTAAACGACAATGAGCAGTTCTTC	CSVGGRLNDNEQFF
.	TRBV7-3	.	15	TRBJ2-1	TGTGCCAGCAGCTGGGGGGGCGGGGGTATCGCCGAGCAGTTCTTC	CASSWGGGGIAEQFF
.	TRBV13	.	14	TRBJ2-4	TGTGCCAGCAGCATCGGTCGGGGGTTGGACATTCAGTACTTC	CASSIGRGLDIQYF